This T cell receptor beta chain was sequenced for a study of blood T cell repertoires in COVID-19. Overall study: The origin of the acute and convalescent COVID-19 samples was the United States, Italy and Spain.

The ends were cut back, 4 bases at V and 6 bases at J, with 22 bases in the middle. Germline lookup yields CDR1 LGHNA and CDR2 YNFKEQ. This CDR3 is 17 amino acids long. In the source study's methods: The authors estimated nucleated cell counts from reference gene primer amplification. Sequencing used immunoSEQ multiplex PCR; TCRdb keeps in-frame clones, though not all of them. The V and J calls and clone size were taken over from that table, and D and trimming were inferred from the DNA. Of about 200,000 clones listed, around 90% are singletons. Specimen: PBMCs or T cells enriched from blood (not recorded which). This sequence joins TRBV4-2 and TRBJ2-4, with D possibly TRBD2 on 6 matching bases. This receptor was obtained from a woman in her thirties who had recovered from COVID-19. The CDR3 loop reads CASSPRALLGGINIQYF. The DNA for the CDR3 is TGTGCCAGCAGCCCAAGGGCTTTGTTAGGCGGGATAAACATTCAGTACTTC.